The TCR beta chain described here comes from a study of PD-1 blockade in mismatch repair-deficient tumors (dated by TCRdb to about 2017). Study-wide context: The trial enrolled under 90 consecutive patients with approximately twelve mismatch repair-deficient cancer types between 2013 and late 2016, all previously treated and progressing. Deep sequencing of TCR CDR3 regions was used to track tumor-associated T cell clones in peripheral blood of patients responding to PD-1 blockade. Beyond this particular receptor, the publication reports: Rapid expansion after pembrolizumab followed by contraction, generally before radiologic responses, was shown by tumor-resident clones, which were often undetectable in blood before treatment.

For every enrolled patient, mismatch repair deficiency was confirmed by either polymerase chain reaction or immunohistochemistry. Three patients who responded to pembrolizumab therapy underwent TCR sequencing. Pembrolizumab PD-1 blockade was prospectively tested in advanced mismatch repair-deficient cancers, regardless of tissue of origin, in the phase II trial. Peripheral blood T cell samples were collected serially, before PD-1 blockade began and at several time points afterward. The timing of each blood sample was reported as weeks after the first dose of pembrolizumab. The CDR3 goes from the cysteine to the phenylalanine over 16 residues. Of all the DNA, just the CDR3 is kept, 48 bases in frame from base 1. Looking up the germline V gene (reference sequence) yields CDR1 MNHEY and CDR2 SMNVEV. Trimming removed 10 bases from V and 1 base from J; the gene matches leave 13 bases unexplained. Libraries were constructed by the immunoSEQ multiplex PCR assay. Not all clones reach the TCRdb copy of this immuneACCESS table, which keeps in-frame sequences only. Checked studies attribute under half of the gap to unresolved V genes and leave the rest unexplained. This sample holds approximately 100,000 clones; 70% to 85% were observed only once. About 6.3% of the sample is in the top ten clones.

Note on this clone: Its antigen has not been determined. No base qualities exist here, and no much larger clone lies one base off it.

Here the chain combines TRBV27 and TRBJ2-7; the central 10 bases match TRBD2. This clonotype originated in an adult with mismatch repair-deficient cancer. The input for sequencing was peripheral blood, taken around 8 months after starting pembrolizumab. The CDR3 protein is CATRELAGSVSYEQYF. The nucleotides are TGTGCCACAAGGGAACTAGCGGGAAGTGTATCCTACGAGCAGTACTTC.